This record concerns one TCR beta chain sequence. Its cognate antigen is unknown. The trim removed 3 bases at V and 3 bases at J, leaving 5 bases unmatched. Germline CDR1 is SGHVS and CDR2 is FQNEAQ. The CDR3 length is 14 residues. This entry comes from a study of OX40 agonist ivuxolimab in advanced cancers. Study-wide results and limits: The CD4+ and CD8+ T cells in the blood had expanded clonally by week 6 at 0.1 to 3.0 mg/kg.

TCRdb keeps only in-frame clones here, not all; method: immunoSEQ multiplex PCR. The repertoire holds about 71,000 clones, with over 80% as singletons. This receptor was identified in an adult with an advanced solid tumor such as melanoma, head and neck, liver or kidney cancer. The sequencing here drew on CD4+ or CD8+ T cells sorted from blood, taken in a trial of the OX40 agonist ivuxolimab. V gene TRBV7-8 combines with J gene TRBJ2-7; TRBD2 aligns across 7 bases. CDR3 coding DNA: TGTGCCAGCAGCTTTCTGACTAGCTACTACGAGCAGTACTTC. It is translated as CASSFLTSYYEQYF.